A single sample gave rise to the 5 T cell receptor beta chains below, sequenced in a study of cytomegalovirus exposure and HLA in healthy donors. With 60 Vbeta and 13 Jbeta primers, the PCR was carried out. Using immunoSEQ multiplex PCR, the repertoire was profiled, and TCRdb retains in-frame clones only, with some absent. The table has 150,000 to 200,000 clones, approximately 80% seen once. The sequenced sample consisted of PBMCs. Source of these receptors: a girl aged 10 to 17 in good health and CMV-seropositive.

The chain joins TRBV27 to TRBJ1-1; D perhaps matches TRBD1 (5 bases). Trimming cost V 3 bases and J 6 bases, with 17 bases left between them. The CDR3 is 15 residues long. Germline CDR1 is MNHEY and CDR2 is SMNVEV (reference sequence). In DNA form, the CDR3 reads TGTGCCAGCAGTTTTGGGCTTCCTTCCAGGGCTGAAGCTTTCTTT. Its translation: CASSFGLPSRAEAFF.

V gene TRBV7-6 combines with J gene TRBJ2-5, with 15 bases fitting TRBD2. Per the germline V gene, CDR1 is SGHVS and CDR2 is FNYEAQ. V was pared by 3 bases and J by 1 base, with 6 bases of the junction left unmatched. The CDR3 is 18 amino acids. CDR3 amino acids: CASSFGLAGGIIQETQYF. CDR3 coding DNA: TGTGCCAGCAGCTTCGGACTAGCGGGAGGGATTATCCAAGAGACCCAGTACTTC.

The chain employs TRBV19 and TRBJ2-1; 10 bases are shared with TRBD2. Germline V CDR1 and CDR2: LNHDA, SQIVND (reference sequence). The V gene end was trimmed by 3 bases and the J gene end by 9 bases; junction bases not matched to a gene: 8. CDR3 size: 15 residues. DNA of the CDR3: TGTGCCAGTAGTATCCGTCCTAGCGGGAGTGGTGAGCAGTTCTTC. Protein sequence: CASSIRPSGSGEQFF.

With respect to this clone: The sample has other DNA sequences that encode this CDR3 too. This chain uses TRBV2 with TRBJ1-5, with TRBD1 matching 8 bases. V was clipped by 6 bases and J by 0 bases; unmatched bases: 7. From germline, CDR1 is SNHLY and CDR2 FYNNEI. CDR3 length: 16 amino acids. The CDR3 bases are TGTGCCAGCAGCGATCAGGGGGCGAGTAGCAATCAGCCCCAGCATTTT. It encodes CASSDQGASSNQPQHF.

The chain links TRBV10-2 to TRBJ2-7; no definite D call. Germline CDR1 is WSHSY and CDR2 is SAAADI. V gave up 3 bases and J gave up 3 bases, with 9 bases separating them. CDR3 length: 13 amino acids. CDR3 loop: CASSDSIGYEQYF. The DNA for the CDR3 is TGCGCCAGCAGTGACTCTATCGGCTACGAGCAGTACTTC.